This TCR beta chain comes out of a study of cytomegalovirus exposure and HLA in healthy donors. Study-wide findings and caveats: Confirmation was obtained in vitro that a few CMV-associated chains are specific for CMV antigens. The authors enumerated roughly 180 TCR beta chains as linked to cytomegalovirus.

Primers: 60 Vbeta forward and 13 Jbeta reverse. As handled by the study authors: Tens of millions of unique TCR beta chains, 8.5 million to 14 million shared, were counted in a later analysis. The protocol was immunoSEQ multiplex PCR, while the TCRdb copy is restricted to in-frame clones and leaves out a portion. The D gene and trimming were derived from the DNA, and the V and J assignments and clone size from that table. Its table records fewer than 100,000 clones. In germline, CDR1 is LNHDA, CDR2 SQIVND (reference sequence). This CDR3 has 13 amino acids. V lost 7 bases to trimming and J lost 0 bases, with 10 bases between them. On this clone itself: The antigen remains unidentified.

The receptor comes from a woman aged 55-70 years in good health and CMV-seronegative. The chain combines TRBV19 with TRBJ2-7, with D possibly TRBD2 on 6 matching bases. Input material: PBMCs. The CDR3 reads CASTGRSSYEQYF. CDR3 DNA: TGTGCCAGTACCGGGAGAAGCTCCTACGAGCAGTACTTC.